This T cell receptor beta chain was documented in a study of human T cells and chemical hapten exposure. Time point noted: pre-sensitization, week 0. Treatment indicated: therapeutic diphenylcyclopropenone sensitization with weekly scalp DPC. Blood, whole and unfractionated, served as the source for total RNA extraction. Only after blood had been drawn was each patch test applied. Germline assignment: CDR1 MNHEY and CDR2 SVGAGI. V lost 8 bases to trimming and J lost 6 bases; unmatched junction nucleotides: 5. CDR3 length: 13 amino acids. In the source study's methods: Sample TCR counts, which ranged from 23,224 to 690,600, had a median of approximately 100,000. TCRdb itself ran the RACE reads through MiXCR, one entry per CDR3 protein. TCRdb's processing, not the authors', yielded these V and J calls. The sample contains over 50,000 distinct CDR3 sequences, roughly 9% of which appear only once.

This sample comprised whole blood, obtained in connection with sensitization to the hapten diphenylcyclopropenone (DPC). This chain uses TRBV6-5 with TRBJ2-1; TRBD1 matches 9 bases. This TCR was sampled from a woman in her twenties or thirties with alopecia areata. Some clones in this sample may be carry-over from other donors' samples. CDR3 sequence: CASGGQGGNEQFF. CDR3 nucleotides: TGTGCCAGCGGGGGACAGGGCGGCAATGAGCAGTTCTTC.